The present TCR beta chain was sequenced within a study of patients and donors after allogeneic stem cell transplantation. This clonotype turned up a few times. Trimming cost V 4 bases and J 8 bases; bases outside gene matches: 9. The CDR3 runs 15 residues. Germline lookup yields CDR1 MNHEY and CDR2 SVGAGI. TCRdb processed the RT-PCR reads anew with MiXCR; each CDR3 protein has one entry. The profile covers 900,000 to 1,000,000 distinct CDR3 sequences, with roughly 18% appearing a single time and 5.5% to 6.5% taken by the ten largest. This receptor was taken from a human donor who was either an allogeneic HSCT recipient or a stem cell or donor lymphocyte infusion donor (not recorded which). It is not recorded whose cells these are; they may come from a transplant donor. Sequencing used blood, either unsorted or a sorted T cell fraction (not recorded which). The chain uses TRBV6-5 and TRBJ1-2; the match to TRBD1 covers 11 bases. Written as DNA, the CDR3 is TGTGCCAGCAGTTCGGTGGGACAGGGGGTCAGGGGCTACACCTTC. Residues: CASSSVGQGVRGYTF.